This T cell receptor (beta chain) originates from a study of blood T cell repertoires in COVID-19. Study-wide context: From T cells, B-cell-depleted T cells, or PBMCs came the material, which was cDNA or gDNA.

Profiled with immunoSEQ multiplex PCR; TCRdb holds only in-frame clones, not every one. The sample has roughly 190,000 clones; about nine tenths are singletons. Germline lookup yields CDR1 LGHDT and CDR2 YNNKEL (reference sequence). The CDR3 has 15 amino acids. V was trimmed by 4 bases and J by 5 bases, leaving 17 bases between them. This clone was seen at least ten times. The sequence came from a man between 65 and 79 years old with acute or convalescent COVID-19. Sequenced sample: peripheral blood. The chain has TRBV3-1 (or the pseudogene TRBV3-2) and TRBJ2-5; D is undetermined. CDR3 sequence reads: CASSLGADSLETQYF. The CDR3 nucleotides read TGTGCCAGCAGCCTGGGTGCTGACTCCCTGGAGACCCAGTACTTC.